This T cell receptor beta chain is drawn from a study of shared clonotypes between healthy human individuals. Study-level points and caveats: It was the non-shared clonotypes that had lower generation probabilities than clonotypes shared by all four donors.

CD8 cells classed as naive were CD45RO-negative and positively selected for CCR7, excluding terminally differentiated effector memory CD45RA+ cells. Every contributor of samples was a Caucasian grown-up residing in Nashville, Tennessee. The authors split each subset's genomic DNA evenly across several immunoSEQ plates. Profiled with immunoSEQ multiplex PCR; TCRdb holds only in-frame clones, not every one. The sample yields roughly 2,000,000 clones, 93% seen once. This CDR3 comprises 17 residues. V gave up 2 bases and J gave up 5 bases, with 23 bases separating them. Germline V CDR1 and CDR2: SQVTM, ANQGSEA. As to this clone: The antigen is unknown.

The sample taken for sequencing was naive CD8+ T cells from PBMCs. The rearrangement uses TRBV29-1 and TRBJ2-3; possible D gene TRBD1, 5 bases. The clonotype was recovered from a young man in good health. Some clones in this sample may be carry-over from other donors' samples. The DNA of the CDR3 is TGCAGCGTTGAATTCAGGGCAGGGCAAAGTTTCGTAGATACGCAGTATTTT. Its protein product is CSVEFRAGQSFVDTQYF.